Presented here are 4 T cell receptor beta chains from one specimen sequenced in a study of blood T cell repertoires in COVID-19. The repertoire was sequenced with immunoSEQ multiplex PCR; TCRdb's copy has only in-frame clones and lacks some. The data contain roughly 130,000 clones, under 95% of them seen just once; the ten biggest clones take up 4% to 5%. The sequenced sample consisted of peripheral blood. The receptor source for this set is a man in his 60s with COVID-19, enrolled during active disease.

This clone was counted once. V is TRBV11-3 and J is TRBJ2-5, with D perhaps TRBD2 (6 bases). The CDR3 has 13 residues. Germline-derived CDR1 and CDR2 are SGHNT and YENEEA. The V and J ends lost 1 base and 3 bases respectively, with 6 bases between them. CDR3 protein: CASSLGGEETQYF. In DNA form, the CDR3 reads TGTGCCAGCAGCTTAGGGGGGGAAGAGACCCAGTACTTC.

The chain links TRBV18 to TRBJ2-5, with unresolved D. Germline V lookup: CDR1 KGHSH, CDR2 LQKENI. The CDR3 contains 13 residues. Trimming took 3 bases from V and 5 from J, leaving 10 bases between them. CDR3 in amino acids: CASSPPFAETQYF. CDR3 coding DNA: TGTGCCAGCTCACCCCCCTTTGCGGAGACCCAGTACTTC. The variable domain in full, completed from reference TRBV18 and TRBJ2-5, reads NAGVMQNPRHLVRRRGQEARLRCSPMKGHSHVYWYRQLPEEGLKFMVYLQKENIIDESGMPKERFSAEFPKEGPSILRIQQVVRGDSAAYFCASSPPFAETQYFGPGTRLLVL.

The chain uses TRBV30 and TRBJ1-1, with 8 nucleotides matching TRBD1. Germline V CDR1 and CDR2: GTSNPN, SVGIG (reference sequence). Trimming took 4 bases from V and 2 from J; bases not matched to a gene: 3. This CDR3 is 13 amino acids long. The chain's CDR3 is CAWTGQGNTEAFF. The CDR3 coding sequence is TGTGCCTGGACCGGACAGGGAAACACTGAAGCTTTCTTT.

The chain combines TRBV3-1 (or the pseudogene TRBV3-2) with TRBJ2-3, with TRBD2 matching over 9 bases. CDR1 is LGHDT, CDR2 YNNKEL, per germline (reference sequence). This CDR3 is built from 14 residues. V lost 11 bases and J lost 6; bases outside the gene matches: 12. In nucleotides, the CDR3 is TGTGCCTGTCGTTCTAGCGGGGATTTTGATACGCAGTATTTT. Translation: CACRSSGDFDTQYF.